These 18 T cell receptor beta chains were all obtained from the same sample, sequenced in a study of T cells in Graves' hyperthyroidism and ophthalmopathy (dated 2019 in TCRdb). Library preparation used multiplex PCR. Sequenced using an Illumina HiSeq 2000. Amplification of TCR beta CDR3 regions was carried out from RNA transcripts. The TCR CDR3 was subjected to a first round of RT-PCR using the HTBI primer set and the Qiagen OneStep RT-PCR kit. TCRdb passed the public sequencing reads through fastp at Q25 and MiXCR, retaining productive beta sequences. Identical CDR3 protein sequences are pooled into one entry, listed with their most common genes and DNA. Present in this sample are 220,000 or so distinct CDR3 sequences, about 17% of which were seen just once. The ten largest clones represent 25% to 30% of the sample. The sample taken for sequencing was blood. These receptor sequences come from a young woman with Graves' ophthalmopathy.

Note on this clonotype: The junction differs from germline at one of its ends, possibly a read error. J is TRBJ2-5 and V is TRBV20-1; 14 nucleotides agree with TRBD2. This CDR3 region has 16 residues. Germline loops: CDR1 DFQATT, CDR2 SNEGSKA (reference sequence). This CDR3 reads CSARGTSGGIQDTQYF. The CDR3 DNA reads TGCAGTGCTAGAGGGACTAGCGGGGGGATACAAGATACCCAGTACTTC.

This clonotype was seen ten or more times. The V gene is TRBV20-1, the J gene TRBJ2-2; D is perhaps TRBD1 or TRBD2 (5 bases each). Germline V gives CDR1 DFQATT, CDR2 SNEGSKA (reference sequence). This CDR3 region has 15 residues. V was clipped by 5 bases and J by 0 bases, with 13 bases between them. The CDR3 DNA sequence: TGCAGTGCTCGCGAGGGGCGGCCGAACACCGGGGAGCTGTTTTTT. It encodes CSAREGRPNTGELFF.

This clonotype has a count of ten or more. The V and J genes are TRBV28 and TRBJ2-1, with 15 bases lining up with TRBD2. Trimming at V came to 3 bases and at J to 8 bases, leaving 2 bases not matched to a gene. The CDR3 consists of 15 residues. Germline assignment: CDR1 MDHEN and CDR2 SYDVKM. CDR3 bases: TGTGCCAGCAGTTTGGGGACTAGCGGGAGGTATGAGCAGTTCTTC. Protein: CASSLGTSGRYEQFF. Together with reference TRBV28 and TRBJ2-1, the CDR3 gives the full variable domain: DVKVTQSSRYLVKRTGEKVFLECVQDMDHENMFWYRQDPGLGLRLIYFSYDVKMKEKGDIPEGYSVSREKKERFSLILESASTNQTSMYLCASSLGTSGRYEQFFGPGTRLTVL.

This clonotype was recorded at least ten times. The chain has TRBV3-1 and TRBJ2-1; D is perhaps TRBD1 or TRBD2 (5 bases each). Trimming shortened V by 5 bases and J by 5 bases, and 16 bases separated the two germline ends. Germline-derived CDR1 and CDR2 are LGHDT and YNNKEL (reference sequence). The CDR3 runs 15 residues. As DNA, the CDR3 is TGTGCCAGCAGCACCGGGACGGATAAACACAATGAGCAGTTCTTC. The encoded protein is CASSTGTDKHNEQFF.

This clonotype was observed many times. This sequence joins TRBV20-1 and TRBJ2-7; D is possibly TRBD2 (6 bases). There are 15 residues in the CDR3. Germline CDR1 and CDR2: DFQATT and SNEGSKA (reference sequence). V lost 5 bases, J lost 0 bases, and 17 bases lay in between. In nucleotides, the CDR3 is TGCAGTGCTTCCCCTTGGGGGGAACCCTCCTACGAGCAGTACTTC. Translated, it gives CSASPWGEPSYEQYF.

This clonotype has a count of ten or more. This rearrangement joins TRBV25-1 to TRBJ2-5; 10 nucleotides match TRBD2. The CDR3 extends over 15 amino acids. V shed 2 bases and J 2 bases; nucleotides not matched to a gene: 2. Germline values: CDR1 MGHDK, CDR2 SYGVNS. CDR3 in amino acids: CASSEATSGQETQYF. The DNA for the CDR3 is TGTGCCAGCAGTGAAGCGACTAGCGGGCAAGAGACCCAGTACTTC.

This clonotype came up a few times. The chain carries TRBV19 and TRBJ2-3, with TRBD2 identical over 13 bases. Germline assignment: CDR1 LNHDA and CDR2 SQIVND (reference sequence). The CDR3 contains 17 residues. V lost 3 bases, J lost 3 bases, and 6 bases stayed unmatched. The CDR3 nucleotides read TGTGCCAGTAGTATCGGGACTAGCGGGAACTTGACAGATACGCAGTATTTT. Protein product: CASSIGTSGNLTDTQYF.

The chain links TRBV15 to TRBJ2-1; D perhaps matches TRBD1 (6 bases). The V and J ends lost 1 base and 5 bases respectively, with 12 bases between them. CDR1 LNHNV and CDR2 YYDKDF come from the germline V gene (reference sequence). The CDR3 sequence is 15 residues long. Here the CDR3 reads CATSRGRGPHNEQFF. DNA for the CDR3: TGTGCCACCAGCAGAGGCAGGGGCCCCCACAATGAGCAGTTCTTC.

The sample holds many counts of this clonotype. The J gene is TRBJ2-7, the V gene TRBV10-3, with 7 bases aligning to TRBD1. This CDR3 has 15 residues. Germline V gene lookup returns CDR1 ENHRY and CDR2 SYGVKD. Trimming took 2 bases from V and 7 from J; bases not matched to a gene: 11. CDR3 coding DNA: TGTGCCATCAGTGAGGAGACAGGGTCCGAACGGGAGCAGTACTTC. This codes for CAISEETGSEREQYF.

This clonotype came up many times. This chain uses TRBV6-6 with TRBJ2-1; 10 positions match TRBD2. Germline V gives CDR1 MNHNY, CDR2 SVGAGI (reference sequence). Trimming took 0 bases from V and 7 from J; bases not matched to a gene: 9. This CDR3 spans 17 amino acids. CDR3 DNA: TGTGCCAGCAGTTACTCAGCGGGAGGGGAGAGAGCAAATGAGCAGTTCTTC. This gives the protein CASSYSAGGERANEQFF.

Only a few counts were recorded for this clonotype. This chain links TRBV6-6 with TRBJ2-3; 9 positions match TRBD1. Germline CDR1 and CDR2: MNHNY and SVGAGI (reference sequence). The trim removed 0 bases at V and 3 bases at J, leaving 4 bases unmatched. This CDR3 spans 16 amino acids. CDR3 nucleotides: TGTGCCAGCAGTTACTCTGCTGGACAGGGGACAGATACGCAGTATTTT. It encodes CASSYSAGQGTDTQYF.

This clonotype was counted at least ten times. The chain uses TRBV3-1 and TRBJ1-5; D perhaps matches TRBD1 (5 bases). Germline CDR1 LGHDT, CDR2 YNNKEL (reference sequence). CDR3 length equals 13 residues. Trimming cost V 10 bases and J 2 bases, with 12 bases left between them. This chain's CDR3 is CATGDGRNQPQHF. In DNA form, the CDR3 reads TGTGCCACCGGGGACGGACGCAATCAGCCCCAGCATTTT.

This clonotype occurred many times. The chain carries TRBV3-1 and TRBJ2-5, with a tentative D call TRBD1 (5 bases). The CDR3 has 14 residues. V lost 4 bases to trimming and J lost 4 bases, with 13 bases between them. The germline CDR1 and CDR2 sequences are LGHDT and YNNKEL (reference sequence). The chain's CDR3 is CASSLRRGRETQYF. The CDR3 DNA reads as TGTGCCAGCAGCCTACGAAGGGGCCGAGAGACCCAGTACTTC.

Many counts were recorded for this clonotype. The rearrangement joins TRBV9 to TRBJ1-1, with D maybe TRBD1 (5 bases). Looked up from germline, CDR1 is SGDLS and CDR2 is YYNGEE. V lost 4 bases and J 5 bases, leaving 18 bases between the germline ends. The CDR3 consists of 15 residues. The CDR3 region is CASSPLVGGGTEAFF. CDR3 bases: TGTGCCAGCAGCCCTCTCGTTGGGGGAGGGACTGAAGCTTTCTTT.

This clonotype was found many times. The V gene is TRBV11-2, the J gene TRBJ2-2; D might be TRBD2 (6 bases). Looked up from germline, CDR1 is SGHAT and CDR2 is FQNNGV. Trimming cost V 5 bases and J 0 bases, with 13 bases left between them. This CDR3 has 16 amino acids. The CDR3 loop is CASSPIGGPNTGELFF. The CDR3 nucleotides are TGTGCCAGCAGCCCGATCGGGGGACCGAACACCGGGGAGCTGTTTTTT.

This clonotype was detected ten times or more. This chain uses TRBV4-1 with TRBJ1-2, with 10 bases that match TRBD1. Per germline, CDR1 MGHRA and CDR2 YSYEKL. V was pared by 3 bases and J by 2 bases, with 6 bases of the junction left unmatched. The CDR3 runs to 16 residues. For the CDR3, the DNA is TGCGCCAGCAGCCACGCCGGGACAGGGGAGAACTATGGCTACACCTTC. Translating it yields CASSHAGTGENYGYTF.

This clonotype was seen at least ten times. This chain links TRBV6-6 with TRBJ2-3, with TRBD2 matching 8 bases. Germline V gene data show CDR1 as MNHNY and CDR2 as SVGAGI (reference sequence). The V and J ends lost 2 bases and 3 bases, in that order; junction bases with no gene match: 10. The CDR3 is made up of 17 amino acids. The CDR3 spells CASSYKLPGLVTDTQYF. The DNA for the CDR3 is TGTGCCAGCAGTTACAAGCTTCCGGGACTAGTGACAGATACGCAGTATTTT.

The V gene is TRBV28, the J gene TRBJ1-2; 9 bases are shared with TRBD1. Losses at the gene ends were 5 bases for V and 4 bases for J; bases not matched to a gene: 11. Germline V gene lookup returns CDR1 MDHEN and CDR2 SYDVKM. The CDR3 sequence is 16 residues long. The CDR3: CASSETTGTGSYGYTF. The CDR3, as DNA: TGTGCCAGCAGTGAGACGACCGGGACAGGGAGCTATGGCTACACCTTC.